The table lists the clone carrying this TCR beta chain with many counts. Its antigen is currently unknown. Time point defined: patch test 1, 2 weeks after DPC sensitization. The treatment denotes: therapeutic diphenylcyclopropenone sensitization with weekly scalp DPC. Total RNA extraction was carried out from unfractionated whole blood. The sample belongs to a study of human T cells and chemical hapten exposure. Turning to the study itself: Mostly female patients had alopecia areata, totalis or universalis.

Broader study findings: Healthy individuals' immune responses may differ from those of donors, who had alopecia.

A single record per CDR3 protein comes from TCRdb applying MiXCR to the RACE reads. Of about 340,000 distinct CDR3 sequences listed, approximately 6.3% are singletons. Germline V lookup: CDR1 SGHTA, CDR2 FQGNSA. CDR3 size: 17 residues. V lost 1 base and J lost 6, with 20 bases in between. The source material was whole blood, sampled in connection with sensitization to the hapten diphenylcyclopropenone (DPC). This clonotype was obtained from a woman under 30 with alopecia areata. Some clones in this sample may be carry-over from other donors' samples. The chain links TRBV7-2 to TRBJ2-3; tentatively, D is TRBD1 or TRBD2 (5 bases each). In nucleotides, the CDR3 is TGTGCCAGCAGCTTAGTTCCGAGGGGCTCGGCCCAGGATACGCAGTATTTT. This gives the protein CASSLVPRGSAQDTQYF.